There are many counts of the clone carrying this T cell receptor (beta chain). Antigen unknown. Healthy bone marrow donors made up the donor group. The donors, nominally healthy at sampling, likely had unrecorded immune exposures. The source of the sample is a study of cytomegalovirus exposure and HLA in healthy donors. The study, taken as a whole, reports: Some TCR beta chains (approximately 180 of them) were listed as cytomegalovirus-associated.

With 60 Vbeta and 13 Jbeta primers, the PCR was carried out. In the study's own analysis: Per a later analysis, the number of unique TCR beta chains was about 80 million, of which 10 million to 11 million were shared. The protocol was immunoSEQ multiplex PCR, while the TCRdb copy is restricted to in-frame clones and leaves out a portion. D and trimming were read from the DNA, whereas the V and J calls and clone size are those reported in that table. The table has more than 100,000 clones, approximately 87% seen once. V shed 4 bases and J 6 bases; nucleotides not matched to a gene: 4. This CDR3 is built from 14 residues. The germline CDR1 and CDR2 sequences are SGHRS and YFSETQ.

The sequence was collected from a woman in her thirties in good health and CMV-seronegative. The material sequenced was PBMCs. This chain joins TRBV5-1 and TRBJ2-3, with 11 bases fitting TRBD1. CDR3 in amino acids: CASSIGTGGDTQYF. The CDR3 DNA sequence: TGCGCCAGCAGCATCGGGACAGGGGGGGATACGCAGTATTTT.